This T cell receptor beta chain is from a study of T cell repertoires in cytomegalovirus infection. Study-wide context: Public TCR beta signatures indicated both CMV infection and matching HLA type.

The CDR3 has 15 residues. V dropped 2 bases and J dropped 4 bases, with 12 bases sitting between them. Per the germline V gene, CDR1 is SGHVS and CDR2 is FQNEAQ. TCRdb processed the reads anew with MiXCR; each CDR3 protein has one entry. Of a few hundred thousand distinct CDR3 sequences listed, 17% are singletons. Note on this clonotype: Its antigen remains unknown.

Findings and limits, study-wide: Dominating the ex vivo response were HLA-C-restricted CMV-specific TCR beta clonotypes. Pooled public TCR beta family frequency picked out CMV carriers with the relevant HLA.

The TCR was taken from a human donor in good health (CMV status not recorded). Some clones in this sample may be carry-over from other donors' samples. Sequenced material: PBMCs. The chain is built from TRBV7-8 and TRBJ1-3, with D uncertain. CDR3 loop: CASSLTESGGNTIYF. The DNA for the CDR3 is TGTGCCAGCAGCTTAACTGAATCGGGAGGAAACACCATATATTTT.